Each of the 18 T cell receptor beta chains below was sequenced from the same sample in a study of blood T cell repertoires in COVID-19. Some clones are missing from TCRdb's copy, which holds only in-frame ones; the method was immunoSEQ multiplex PCR. The repertoire holds some 120,000 clones, 75% to 85% seen once, with about 40% in the top ten. Sequencing input: peripheral blood. Receptor source: a man between 40 and 49 years old with active or convalescent COVID-19.

The rearrangement uses TRBV5-4 and TRBJ2-7, with D perhaps matching TRBD1 (6 bases). V lost 4 bases to trimming and J lost 1 base, with 12 bases between them. CDR1 and CDR2 (germline): SGHNT, YYREEE (reference sequence). The CDR3 runs to 14 residues. The CDR3, as DNA: TGTGCCAGCAGCCATCAAGGGGGTTCCTACGAGCAGTACTTC. It translates to CASSHQGGSYEQYF.

This clone has just one count. The chain combines TRBV18 with TRBJ1-1, with D possibly TRBD1 on 5 matching bases. The germline V and J ends were trimmed by 0 bases and 0 bases, with 20 bases remaining between them. This CDR3 spans 19 amino acids. Germline CDR1 and CDR2: KGHSH and LQKENI. The CDR3 coding sequence is TGTGCCAGCTCACCACCCAATAGTAAGGGGCTCGGAATGAACACTGAAGCTTTCTTT. Protein: CASSPPNSKGLGMNTEAFF.

The rearrangement uses TRBV7-3 and TRBJ2-1, with D possibly being TRBD2 (6 bases). This CDR3 is built from 14 residues. In germline, CDR1 is SGHTA, CDR2 FQGTGA. V dropped 5 bases and J dropped 5 bases, with 13 bases sitting between them. The CDR3 is CASSTRTNNNEQFF. The DNA for the CDR3 is TGTGCCAGCAGCACCCGGACTAACAACAATGAGCAGTTCTTC.

This clone appeared many times. The rearrangement links TRBV30 to TRBJ1-2, with a tentative D call TRBD1 (5 bases). Germline values: CDR1 GTSNPN, CDR2 SVGIG (reference sequence). Trimming took 4 bases from V and 2 from J, leaving 14 bases between them. There are 14 residues in the CDR3. CDR3 DNA: TGTGCCTGGATCCCCATCGGGGGAAACTATGGCTACACCTTC. It is translated as CAWIPIGGNYGYTF. Complete variable domain (other parts from reference TRBV30 and TRBJ1-2): SQTIHQWPATLVQPVGSPLSLECTVEGTSNPNLYWYRQAAGRGLQLLFYSVGIGQISSEVPQNLSASRPQDRQFILSSKKLLLSDSGFYLCAWIPIGGNYGYTFGSGTRLTVV.

The J gene is TRBJ2-5, the V gene TRBV5-8; TRBD1 matches at 8 bases. The CDR3 spans 15 residues. Looked up from germline, CDR1 is SGHTS and CDR2 is YDEGEE. V trimming: 2 bases; J trimming: 5 bases; junction bases outside the gene matches: 8. The CDR3 DNA reads as TGTGCCAGCAGCTTAGGGCCAGGGGGCCGGGAGACCCAGTACTTC. Amino acid sequence: CASSLGPGGRETQYF.

J is TRBJ2-7 and V is TRBV7-9, with D maybe TRBD2 (7 bases). V lost 8 bases and J lost 3, with 17 bases in between. Germline loops: CDR1 SEHNR, CDR2 FQNEAQ (reference sequence). CDR3 length equals 14 residues. DNA of the CDR3: TGTGCCAGCGGGGGGGACAAGGCCAGCTACGAGCAGTACTTC. Amino acids: CASGGDKASYEQYF.

Only one count was recorded for this clone. The chain recombines TRBV5-1 with TRBJ2-1; D unclear. The CDR3 runs to 13 residues. Germline CDR1 reads SGHRS; CDR2 reads YFSETQ. The V and J ends lost 0 bases and 8 bases respectively, with 9 bases between them. The CDR3 protein is CASSLDYPYEQFF. CDR3 nucleotides: TGCGCCAGCAGCTTGGACTACCCCTATGAGCAGTTCTTC.

CDR3 nucleotide sequence: TGTGCCAGCAGTGAGCAGGGGTCTGGAAACACCATATATTTT. Protein: CASSEQGSGNTIYF. V is TRBV6-1 and J is TRBJ1-3; TRBD1 might be the D (6 bases). Germline loops: CDR1 MNHNS, CDR2 SASEGT. V was shortened by 3 bases and J by 1 base, with 7 bases between the two germline ends. The CDR3 is made up of 14 amino acids.

V and J are TRBV28 and TRBJ1-2; a weak D match, TRBD1 (6 bases). V was cut by 4 bases and J by 13 bases, with 13 bases left in between. This CDR3 is 11 amino acids long. Germline CDR1 is MDHEN and CDR2 is SYDVKM. The CDR3 coding sequence is TGTGCCAGCAGTTCCTACCGGGACACCACCTTC. It yields the protein CASSSYRDTTF.

The rearrangement joins TRBV4-3 to TRBJ1-6, with D uncertain. V was shortened by 0 bases and J by 9 bases, with 6 bases between the two germline ends. From germline, CDR1 is LGHNA and CDR2 YSLEER. CDR3 length: 13 amino acids. The chain's CDR3 is CASSQDPVSPLHF. CDR3 sequence (DNA): TGCGCCAGCAGCCAAGATCCCGTTTCACCCCTCCACTTT.

The chain carries TRBV9 and TRBJ1-4, with D tentatively TRBD1 (6 bases). The V end was cut by 3 bases, the J end by 4 bases, with 16 bases between. CDR3 length: 16 amino acids. Germline V CDR1 and CDR2: SGDLS, YYNGEE. CDR3 region: CASSEGDGRVNEKLFF. In DNA, the CDR3 is TGTGCCAGCAGCGAGGGGGACGGACGGGTTAATGAAAAACTGTTTTTT.

This chain connects TRBV9 to TRBJ2-2; the match to TRBD2 covers 10 bases. This CDR3 region has 17 residues. The ends lost 0 bases at V and 7 bases at J; junction bases unmatched: 9. In germline, CDR1 is SGDLS, CDR2 YYNGEE. CDR3 loop: CASSVATLAGEDGELFF. CDR3 nucleotides: TGTGCCAGCAGCGTAGCTACGCTAGCGGGAGAGGACGGGGAGCTGTTTTTT.

This chain uses TRBV5-1 with TRBJ2-1; perhaps TRBD2 as D (5 bases). Trimming took 0 bases from V and 7 from J, leaving 14 bases between them. This CDR3 has 15 residues. Germline V gene lookup returns CDR1 SGHRS and CDR2 YFSETQ. CDR3 DNA sequence: TGCGCCAGCAGCTTGGTGATTTTAGCGACAAATGAGCAGTTCTTC. Encoded protein: CASSLVILATNEQFF.

The V gene is TRBV3-1 (or the pseudogene TRBV3-2), the J gene TRBJ2-2; a possible D gene is TRBD2 (6 bases). V was pared by 2 bases and J by 4 bases, with 11 bases between. The CDR3 extends over 15 amino acids. Germline V gene sequence: CDR1 LGHDT, CDR2 YNNKEL (reference sequence). CDR3 region: CASSQRPAGTGELFF. CDR3 bases: TGTGCCAGCAGCCAACGGCCAGCGGGCACCGGGGAGCTGTTTTTT.

The chain carries TRBV29-1 and TRBJ1-2, with TRBD1 as a possible D gene (6 bases). CDR1 is SQVTM, CDR2 ANQGSEA, per germline. The CDR3 spans 15 residues. Trimming took off 6 bases at V and 0 bases at J, with 17 bases between the two ends. This CDR3 is CSVHGGGRTNYGYTF. CDR3 in DNA: TGCAGCGTCCATGGGGGGGGCAGAACTAACTATGGCTACACCTTC.

The genes are TRBV12-5 and TRBJ2-1, with 7 bases fitting TRBD2. This CDR3 has 16 residues. Per germline, CDR1 LGHNT and CDR2 FRNRAP. After removal of 5 bases from V and 0 bases from J, the junction contained 7 bases not matched to a gene. This chain's CDR3 is CASGRERGSSYNEQFF. The DNA of the CDR3 is TGTGCTAGTGGTCGCGAGCGGGGTAGCTCCTACAATGAGCAGTTCTTC.

V usage is TRBV11-3 and J usage is TRBJ2-2; 9 bases agree with TRBD2. Germline loops: CDR1 SGHNT, CDR2 YENEEA. The CDR3 runs to 17 residues. The ends lost 3 bases at V and 4 bases at J; junction bases unmatched: 9. This CDR3 is CASSLSFLAGTTGELFF. CDR3 in DNA: TGTGCCAGCAGCTTGAGTTTCCTAGCGGGGACCACCGGGGAGCTGTTTTTT. The full variable domain, its missing parts supplied by reference TRBV11-3 and TRBJ2-2, is EAGVVQSPRYKIIEKKQPVAFWCNPISGHNTLYWYLQNLGQGPELLIRYENEEAVDDSQLPKDRFSAERLKGVDSTLKIQPAELGDSAVYLCASSLSFLAGTTGELFFGEGSRLTVL.

The chain recombines TRBV6-1 with TRBJ1-1; D remains ambiguous. The CDR3 loop spans 15 amino acids. CDR1 is MNHNS and CDR2 is SASEGT in the germline V gene. V was cut by 4 bases and J by 6 bases, with 18 bases left in between. The CDR3 reads CASSVGSSGRAEAFF. In nucleotides, the CDR3 is TGTGCCAGCAGTGTGGGTTCGTCGGGAAGGGCTGAAGCTTTCTTT.